This T cell receptor (beta chain) was documented in a study of T cells in pancreatic ductal adenocarcinoma. Findings and caveats of the study: Blood clonality (roughly 0.075) did not differ significantly from tumor (roughly 0.11). The resected pancreatic cancer cohort was biased toward the minority with early-stage disease.

No neoadjuvant therapy was given to the selected pancreatic ductal adenocarcinoma patients before their surgery. V lost 2 bases and J lost 1, with 10 bases in between. The CDR3 totals 15 residues. CDR1 is SGHKS and CDR2 is YYEKEE in the germline V gene (reference sequence). Data came from immunoSEQ multiplex PCR; TCRdb stores just in-frame clones and leaves some out. Of roughly 100,000 clones in the sample, 90% to 95% were seen once. As to this clone: Its antigen is as yet unknown.

The source of this sequence is a human donor with pancreatic ductal adenocarcinoma. The V call is TRBV5-5, the J call TRBJ1-3; D is undetermined. The sample was PBMCs. CDR3 sequence reads: CASSFVAGSGNTIYF. CDR3 in DNA: TGTGCCAGCAGCTTCGTCGCGGGTTCTGGAAACACCATATATTTT.